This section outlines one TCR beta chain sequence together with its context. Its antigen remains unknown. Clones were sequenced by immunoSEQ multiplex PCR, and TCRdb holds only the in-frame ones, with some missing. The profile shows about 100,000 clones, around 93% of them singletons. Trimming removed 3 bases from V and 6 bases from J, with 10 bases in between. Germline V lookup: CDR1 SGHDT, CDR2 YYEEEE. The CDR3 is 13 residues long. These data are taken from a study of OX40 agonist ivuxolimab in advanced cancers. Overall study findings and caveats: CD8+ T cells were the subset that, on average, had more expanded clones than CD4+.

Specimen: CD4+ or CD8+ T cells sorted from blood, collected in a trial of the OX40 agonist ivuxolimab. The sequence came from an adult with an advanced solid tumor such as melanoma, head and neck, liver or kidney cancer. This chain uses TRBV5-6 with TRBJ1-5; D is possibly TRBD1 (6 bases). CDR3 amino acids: CASSSQGSQPQHF. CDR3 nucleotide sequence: TGTGCCAGCAGCTCACAGGGTAGTCAGCCCCAGCATTTT.